The clone carrying this T cell receptor (beta chain) was recorded at least ten times. The data are from a study of human T cells and chemical hapten exposure. Study summary: Sensitization used 2% DPC on approximately 2 cm by approximately 2 cm upper inner arm skin.

Methods used by the authors: There were a median of approximately 100,000 TCRs per sample, with a range from roughly 23,224 to 690,600. TCRdb analysed the RACE reads with MiXCR anew, one entry per CDR3 protein. The V and J calls and clone size are TCRdb's, not the authors'. The sample lists fewer than 85,000 distinct CDR3 sequences; about 9.4% were seen once. Germline V lookup: CDR1 MNHEY, CDR2 SMNVEV (reference sequence). Trimming removed 3 bases from V and 4 bases from J, with 12 bases in between. The CDR3 is made up of 14 amino acids. Indicated time point: patch test 2, 6 weeks after DPC sensitization. Treatment denoted: therapeutic diphenylcyclopropenone sensitization with weekly scalp DPC.

This receptor was obtained from a woman aged 25 to 39 with alopecia areata. Some clones in this sample may be carry-over from other donors' samples. The chain uses TRBV27 and TRBJ1-2; no firm D call. The sample in question was whole blood, obtained in connection with sensitization to the hapten diphenylcyclopropenone (DPC). CDR3 coding DNA: TGTGCCAGCAGTTTCGACGGGGAAGGCTATGGCTACACCTTC. It is translated as CASSFDGEGYGYTF.